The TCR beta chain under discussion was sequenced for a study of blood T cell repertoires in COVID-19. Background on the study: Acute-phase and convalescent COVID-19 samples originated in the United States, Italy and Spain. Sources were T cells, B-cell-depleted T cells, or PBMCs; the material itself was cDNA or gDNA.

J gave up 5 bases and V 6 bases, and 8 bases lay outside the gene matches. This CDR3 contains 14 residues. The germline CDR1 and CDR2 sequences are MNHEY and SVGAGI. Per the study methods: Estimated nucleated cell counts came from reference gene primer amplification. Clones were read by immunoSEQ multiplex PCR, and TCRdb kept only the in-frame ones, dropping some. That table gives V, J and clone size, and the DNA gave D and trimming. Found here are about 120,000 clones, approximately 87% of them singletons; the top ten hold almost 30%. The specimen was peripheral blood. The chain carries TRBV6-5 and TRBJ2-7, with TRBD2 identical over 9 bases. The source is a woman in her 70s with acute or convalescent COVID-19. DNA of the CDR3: TGTGCCAGCAGATCCAATAGCGGGGGTGACGAGCAGTACTTC. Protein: CASRSNSGGDEQYF.